This TCR beta chain was sequenced during a study of T cell responses to AZD1222 COVID-19 vaccine (dated by TCRdb to the early 2020s). With respect to the entire study: Because spike-specific TCR depth and breadth did not differ between the two schedules, AZD1222 recipients who got a second dose at roughly 4 weeks were pooled with those who got a second dose at roughly 12 weeks. TCR sequencing covered 230 or so trial participants: 200 to 220 given two doses of AZD1222 and 26 given two doses of MenACWY control vaccine. Trial participants were enrolled by age into subgroups of 18-55, 56-69 and 70-plus years, and roughly 150, 30 and 60 TCR-sequenced participants, respectively, were included in these subgroups. Overall study outcomes, separate from this receptor: Conclusions about previously exposed vaccinees are limited, since just six AZD1222 recipients were seropositive for SARS-CoV-2 at baseline. In the small 56-69-year group, the increase in depth fell short of significance, most likely because of low power. CD4 TCRs associated with the vaccine covered the entire spike protein, and the dominant responses were in regions 160-218 and 743-854. Because no samples from the day 14 peak response were available, repertoires could be characterized only after the peak T cell response. A significant rise in spike-specific TCR breadth and depth was observed after two AZD1222 doses relative to day 0 and relative to MenACWY recipients. Participants were mostly white British, with more females than males. The authors suggested clonal diversity may have been underestimated. Reportedly, close to half of the unique spike-specific TCRs recognized epitopes lying outside the regions that are mutated in the B.1.351 and B.1.1.7 variants.

In regard to this clone: This clone's antigen is unknown. Per-base qualities were not stored, and no clone one base away is much larger.

The CDR3 regions of human TCRbeta chains were analyzed by immunosequencing. The authors' analysis ran thus. TCRs in the repertoires were matched against a reference library of SARS-CoV-2-specific TCRs that had been generated with the MIRA antigen-specificity platform. Breadth was defined as the fraction of unique TCRs that were SARS-CoV-2-associated. Depth was defined as the fraction of total T cells that were SARS-CoV-2-associated. Each spike-specific TCR was assigned to its reactive spike region and to a CD4 or CD8 class using the MIRA data. Log10-transformed breadth and depth values were compared by one-way ANOVA with Sidak's multiple comparisons tests. The immuneACCESS repertoire file appears here via TCRdb, limited to in-frame rearrangements. These files lack a portion of the clones; in checked studies, under half of the deficit traces to unresolved V genes, and the cause of the others is not known. V and J calls and clone size come straight from that table; D and trimming were deduced from the DNA. The table for this sample lists 90,000 to 120,000 clones; 91% of them were counted only once. 20% to 25% of the sample is in the top ten clones.

The CDR3 contains 14 residues, cysteine and phenylalanine counted. Only the CDR3 portion is preserved as DNA: 42 bases, with reading frame beginning at the first base. From the germline V gene, CDR1 is SGHVS and CDR2 is FQNEAQ. Trimming takes 0 bases from V and 11 bases from J, and the germline ends sit 16 bases apart. The sample's time point, from its label and the paper: baseline before first vaccination. The vaccinee samples were drawn from two UK trials, COV001 and COV002, one of which was a single-blind randomized controlled phase 2/3 trial testing AZD1222 (ChAdOx1 nCoV-19) in healthy adults. For TCRbeta chain sequencing, PBMC samples were collected from trial participants at day 0 and at day 28 after the second dose.

Rearrangement joined TRBV7-8 to TRBJ1-1; a tentative D match to TRBD1 spans 5 bases. The input for sequencing was peripheral blood, taken on day 0 of AZD1222 vaccination. The receptor's source is an adult in good health. The DNA is as follows: TGTGCCAGCAGCTTAGCGGTCAGGGATATGTGGGCTTTCTTT. This codes for CASSLAVRDMWAFF.